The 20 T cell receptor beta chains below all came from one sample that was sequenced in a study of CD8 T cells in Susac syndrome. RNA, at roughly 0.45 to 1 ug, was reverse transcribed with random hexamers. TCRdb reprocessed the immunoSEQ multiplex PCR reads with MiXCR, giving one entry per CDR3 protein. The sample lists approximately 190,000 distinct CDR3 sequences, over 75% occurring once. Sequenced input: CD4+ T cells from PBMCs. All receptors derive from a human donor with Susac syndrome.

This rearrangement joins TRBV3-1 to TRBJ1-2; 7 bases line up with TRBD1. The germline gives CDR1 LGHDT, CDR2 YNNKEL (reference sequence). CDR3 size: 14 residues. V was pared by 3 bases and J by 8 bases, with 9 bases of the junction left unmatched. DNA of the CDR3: TGTGCCAGCAGCCAGGACGACAGGGTGACGGGCTACACCTTC. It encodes CASSQDDRVTGYTF.

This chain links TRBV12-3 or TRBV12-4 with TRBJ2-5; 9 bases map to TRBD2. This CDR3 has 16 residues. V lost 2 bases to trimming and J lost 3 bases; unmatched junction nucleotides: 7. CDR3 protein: CASSLQRGAGKETQYF. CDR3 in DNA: TGTGCCAGCAGTTTACAGCGGGGGGCTGGAAAAGAGACCCAGTACTTC.

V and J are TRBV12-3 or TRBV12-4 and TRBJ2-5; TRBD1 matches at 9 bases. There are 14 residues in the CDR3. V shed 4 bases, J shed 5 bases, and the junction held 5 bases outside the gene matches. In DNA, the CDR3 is TGTGCCAGCAGTTCACAGGGGGCGGATGAGACCCAGTACTTC. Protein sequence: CASSSQGADETQYF.

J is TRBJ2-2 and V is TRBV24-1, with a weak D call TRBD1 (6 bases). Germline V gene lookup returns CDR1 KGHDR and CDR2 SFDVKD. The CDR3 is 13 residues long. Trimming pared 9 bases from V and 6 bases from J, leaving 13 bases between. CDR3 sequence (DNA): TGTGCCACCCGGGACACGGAGCCCGGGGAGCTGTTTTTT. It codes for CATRDTEPGELFF.

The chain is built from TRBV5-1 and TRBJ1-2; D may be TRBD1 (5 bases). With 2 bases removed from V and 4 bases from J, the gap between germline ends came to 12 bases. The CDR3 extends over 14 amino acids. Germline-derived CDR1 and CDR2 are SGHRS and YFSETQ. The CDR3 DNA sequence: TGCGCCAGCAGCTTAAGGGAGGGGAGCTATGGCTACACCTTC. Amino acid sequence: CASSLREGSYGYTF.

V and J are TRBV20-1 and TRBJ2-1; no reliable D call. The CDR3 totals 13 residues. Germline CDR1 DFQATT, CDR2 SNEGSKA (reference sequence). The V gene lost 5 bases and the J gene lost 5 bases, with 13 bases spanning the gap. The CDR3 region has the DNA TGCAGTGCTCCGCCCCACGCCAACAATGAGCAGTTCTTC. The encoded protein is CSAPPHANNEQFF.

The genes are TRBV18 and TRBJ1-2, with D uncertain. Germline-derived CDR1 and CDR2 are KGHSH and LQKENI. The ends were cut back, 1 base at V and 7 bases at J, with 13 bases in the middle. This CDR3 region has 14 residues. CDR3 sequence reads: CASSPQKEGSGYTF. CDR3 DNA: TGTGCCAGCTCACCACAGAAGGAAGGGAGTGGCTACACCTTC.

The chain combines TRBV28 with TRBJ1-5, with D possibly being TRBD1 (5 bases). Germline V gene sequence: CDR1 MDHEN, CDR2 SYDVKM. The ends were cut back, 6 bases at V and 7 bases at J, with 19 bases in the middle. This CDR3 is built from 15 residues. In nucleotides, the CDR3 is TGTGCCAGCAGCCTCCCTCAGGGCGGACTACAGCCCCAGCATTTT. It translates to CASSLPQGGLQPQHF. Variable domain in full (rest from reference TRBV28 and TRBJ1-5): DVKVTQSSRYLVKRTGEKVFLECVQDMDHENMFWYRQDPGLGLRLIYFSYDVKMKEKGDIPEGYSVSREKKERFSLILESASTNQTSMYLCASSLPQGGLQPQHFGDGTRLSIL.

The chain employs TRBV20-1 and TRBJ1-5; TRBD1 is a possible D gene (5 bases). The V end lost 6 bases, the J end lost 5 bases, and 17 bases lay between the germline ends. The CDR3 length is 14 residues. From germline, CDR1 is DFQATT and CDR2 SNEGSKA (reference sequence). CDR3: CSATTGTEYQPQHF. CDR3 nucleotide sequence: TGCAGTGCCACAACCGGGACGGAATATCAGCCCCAGCATTTT.

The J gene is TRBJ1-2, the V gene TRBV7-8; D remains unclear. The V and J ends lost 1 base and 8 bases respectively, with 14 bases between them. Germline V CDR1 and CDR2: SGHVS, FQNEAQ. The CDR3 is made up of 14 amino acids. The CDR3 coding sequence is TGTGCCAGCAGCTTAGGGGTAGAATTTGGGGGCTACACCTTC. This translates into CASSLGVEFGGYTF.

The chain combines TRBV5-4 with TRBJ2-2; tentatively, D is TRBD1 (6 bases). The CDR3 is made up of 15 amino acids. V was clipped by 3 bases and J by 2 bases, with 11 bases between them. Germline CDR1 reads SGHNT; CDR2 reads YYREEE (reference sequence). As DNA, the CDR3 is TGTGCCAGCAGCTCGACAGGAGGAAACACCGGGGAGCTGTTTTTT. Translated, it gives CASSSTGGNTGELFF.

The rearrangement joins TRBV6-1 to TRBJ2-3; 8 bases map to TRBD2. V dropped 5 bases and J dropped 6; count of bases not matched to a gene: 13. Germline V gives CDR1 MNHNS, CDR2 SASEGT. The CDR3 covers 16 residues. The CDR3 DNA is TGTGCCAGCAGTCCCCGCCCGGGACTAGGGCCTGATACGCAGTATTTT. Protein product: CASSPRPGLGPDTQYF.

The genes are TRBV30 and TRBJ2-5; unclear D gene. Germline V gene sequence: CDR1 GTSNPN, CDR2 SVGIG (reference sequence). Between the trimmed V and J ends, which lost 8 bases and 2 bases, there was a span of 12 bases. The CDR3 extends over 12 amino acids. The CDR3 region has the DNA TGTGCCCGGCAGGATCTACAAGAGACCCAGTACTTC. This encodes CARQDLQETQYF.

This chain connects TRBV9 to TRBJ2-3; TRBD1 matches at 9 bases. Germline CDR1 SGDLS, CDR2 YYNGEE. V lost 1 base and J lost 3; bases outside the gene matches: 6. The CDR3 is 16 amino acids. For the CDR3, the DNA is TGTGCCAGCAGCGTAACGGGACAGGGAAGGACAGATACGCAGTATTTT. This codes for CASSVTGQGRTDTQYF. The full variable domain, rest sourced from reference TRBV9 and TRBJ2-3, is DSGVTQTPKHLITATGQRVTLRCSPRSGDLSVYWYQQSLDQGLQFLIQYYNGEERAKGNILERFSAQQFPDLHSELNLSSLELGDSALYFCASSVTGQGRTDTQYFGPGTRLTVL.

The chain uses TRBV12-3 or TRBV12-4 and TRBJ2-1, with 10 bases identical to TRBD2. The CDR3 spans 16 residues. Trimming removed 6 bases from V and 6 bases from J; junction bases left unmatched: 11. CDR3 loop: CASSPPGLALVNEQFF. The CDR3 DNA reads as TGTGCCAGCAGCCCACCGGGACTAGCGTTAGTCAATGAGCAGTTCTTC.

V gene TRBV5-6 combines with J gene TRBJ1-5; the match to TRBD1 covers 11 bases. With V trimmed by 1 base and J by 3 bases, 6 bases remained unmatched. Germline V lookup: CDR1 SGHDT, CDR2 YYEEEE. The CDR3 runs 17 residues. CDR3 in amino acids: CASSLRTGGIFNQPQHF. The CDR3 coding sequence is TGTGCCAGCAGCTTGAGGACAGGGGGCATTTTCAATCAGCCCCAGCATTTT.

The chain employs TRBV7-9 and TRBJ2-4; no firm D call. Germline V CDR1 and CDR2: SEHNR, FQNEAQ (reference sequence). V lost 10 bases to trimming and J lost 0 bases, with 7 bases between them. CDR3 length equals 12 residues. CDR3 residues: CAIQIAKNIQYF. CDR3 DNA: TGTGCCATCCAAATAGCCAAAAACATTCAGTACTTC.

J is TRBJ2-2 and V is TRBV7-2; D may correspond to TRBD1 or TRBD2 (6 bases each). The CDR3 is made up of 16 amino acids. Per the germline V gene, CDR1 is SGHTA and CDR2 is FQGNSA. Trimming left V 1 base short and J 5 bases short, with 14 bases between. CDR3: CASSLGGLASTGELFF. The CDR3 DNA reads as TGTGCCAGCAGCTTAGGGGGGCTAGCGTCGACCGGGGAGCTGTTTTTT.

The CDR3 DNA reads TGTGCCAGCAGCCAAGATCGTTCCGGGTTCTACGAGCAGTACTTC. It specifies CASSQDRSGFYEQYF. The chain has TRBV4-2 and TRBJ2-7; no reliable D call. Germline V gene sequence: CDR1 LGHNA, CDR2 YNFKEQ. The CDR3 contains 15 residues. Trimming removed 0 bases from V and 3 bases from J, with 12 bases in between.

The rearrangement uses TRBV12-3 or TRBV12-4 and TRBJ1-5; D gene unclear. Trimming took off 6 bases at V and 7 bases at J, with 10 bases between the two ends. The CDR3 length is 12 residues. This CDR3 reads CASRGTGQPQHF. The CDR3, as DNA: TGTGCCAGCAGGGGTACCGGGCAGCCCCAGCATTTT.